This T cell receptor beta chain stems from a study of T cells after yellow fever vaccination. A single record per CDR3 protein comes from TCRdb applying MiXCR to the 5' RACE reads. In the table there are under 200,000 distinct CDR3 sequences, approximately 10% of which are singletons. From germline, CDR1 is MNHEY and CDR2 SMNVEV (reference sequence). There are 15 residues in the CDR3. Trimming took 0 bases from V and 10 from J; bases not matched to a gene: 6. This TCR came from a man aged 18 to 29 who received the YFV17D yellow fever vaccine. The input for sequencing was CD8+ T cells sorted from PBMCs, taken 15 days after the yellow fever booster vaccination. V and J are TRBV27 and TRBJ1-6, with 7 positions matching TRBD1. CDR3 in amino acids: CASSLSVQGVSPLHF. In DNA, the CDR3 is TGTGCCAGCAGTTTATCAGTCCAGGGGGTCTCACCCCTCCACTTT.